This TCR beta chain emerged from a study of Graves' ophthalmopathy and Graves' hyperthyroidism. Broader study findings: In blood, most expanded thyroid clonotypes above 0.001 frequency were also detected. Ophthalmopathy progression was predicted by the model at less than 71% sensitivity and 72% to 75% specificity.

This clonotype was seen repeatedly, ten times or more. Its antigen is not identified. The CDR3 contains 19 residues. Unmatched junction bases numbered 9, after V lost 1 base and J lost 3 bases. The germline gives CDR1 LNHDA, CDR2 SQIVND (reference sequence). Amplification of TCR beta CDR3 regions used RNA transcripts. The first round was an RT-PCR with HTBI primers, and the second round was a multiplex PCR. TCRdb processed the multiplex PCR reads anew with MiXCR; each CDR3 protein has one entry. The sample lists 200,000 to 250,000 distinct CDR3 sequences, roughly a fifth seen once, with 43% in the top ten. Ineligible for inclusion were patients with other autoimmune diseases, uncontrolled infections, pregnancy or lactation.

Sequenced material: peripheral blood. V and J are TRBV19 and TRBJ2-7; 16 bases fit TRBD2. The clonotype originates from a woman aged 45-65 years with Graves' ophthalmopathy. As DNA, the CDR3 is TGTGCCAGTAGTATAGGCCTGGGACTAGCGGGAGGGGACCTCTACGAGCAGTACTTC. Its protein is CASSIGLGLAGGDLYEQYF.